This TCR beta chain was captured in a study of blood T cells in healthy people across ages. Those donating, healthy Caucasian individuals from Russia, were aged roughly 6 to 100. Study-wide results and limits: TCR beta diversity, measured per million T cells, fell in a roughly linear way with age. Investigators treated diversity estimates from one million T cells as underestimates. Naive CD4+ cell counts and diversity both ran higher in long-lived than in aged donors.

This clonotype was seen more than once but under ten times. Its specificity is unknown. Mismatch with germline at one junction end may stem from a read error. CDR3 length equals 14 residues. Germline-derived CDR1 and CDR2 are SQVTM and ANQGSEA. Using a J-beta primer mix together with a sample-barcoded 5' primer, a second PCR was run for roughly 6 to 12 cycles. TCRdb analysed the 5' RACE reads with MiXCR anew, one entry per CDR3 protein. Of 550,000 to 750,000 distinct CDR3 sequences in the sample, around 20% were seen once. The V call is TRBV29-1, the J call TRBJ2-7; 10 bases agree with TRBD1. The sequenced material came from blood. This clonotype was obtained from a man aged 70-80 years in good health. CDR3 sequence reads: CSVLRGQGSYEQYF. CDR3 sequence (DNA): TGTAGCGTTCTGCGGGGACAGGGGTCCTACGAGCAGTACTTC.